These 14 T cell receptor beta chains were all obtained from the same sample, sequenced in a study of blood T cell repertoires in COVID-19. TCRdb's table, derived via immunoSEQ multiplex PCR, lists solely in-frame clones and lacks some. The sample has 410,000 or so clones; 75% to 90% are singletons. The sample comprised peripheral blood. These receptors were obtained from a woman younger than 45 with active or convalescent COVID-19.

The rearrangement uses TRBV5-1 and TRBJ2-1, with 10 bases matching TRBD2. The V gene's germline CDR1 is SGHRS and CDR2 YFSETQ. The CDR3 length is 17 residues. V was pared by 4 bases and J by 5 bases, with 12 bases of the junction left unmatched. CDR3 loop: CASSPKRGLANNNEQFF. CDR3 nucleotides: TGCGCCAGCAGCCCCAAGAGGGGACTAGCGAACAACAATGAGCAGTTCTTC.

V and J are TRBV19 and TRBJ1-2; no clear D. Germline V gene data show CDR1 as LNHDA and CDR2 as SQIVND (reference sequence). This CDR3 has 15 amino acids. V shed 5 bases and J shed 0 bases, with 13 bases lying between them. The CDR3 region has the DNA TGTGCCAGTAGTCCCCAGGCCTTCGCTAACTATGGCTACACCTTC. It yields the protein CASSPQAFANYGYTF.

J is TRBJ2-7 and V is TRBV27, with D tentatively TRBD2 (7 bases). CDR3 length equals 15 residues. Trimming took off 5 bases at V and 3 bases at J, with 17 bases between the two ends. CDR1 and CDR2 from the germline V gene are MNHEY and SMNVEV (reference sequence). The CDR3 reads CASSAGANVYYEQYF. CDR3 DNA: TGTGCCAGCAGTGCGGGGGCCAATGTGTACTACGAGCAGTACTTC.

For the CDR3, the DNA is TGCAGCGTTGAAAGGACTAGCGGGGACAGCACCGGGGAGCTGTTTTTT. Its protein product is CSVERTSGDSTGELFF. The rearrangement links TRBV29-1 to TRBJ2-2; 12 positions agree with TRBD2. The length of the CDR3 is 16 residues. Germline V gene lookup returns CDR1 SQVTM and CDR2 ANQGSEA. V lost 2 bases, J lost 4 bases, and 5 bases stayed unmatched.

The chain employs TRBV6-4 and TRBJ2-3; TRBD1 is a possible D gene (5 bases). CDR1 MRHNA and CDR2 SNTAGT come from the germline V gene. V lost 2 bases and J lost 1, with 7 bases in between. The CDR3 runs to 14 residues. CDR3 bases: TGTGCCAGCAGTGACGAAGGGGGCACAGATACGCAGTATTTT. Protein sequence: CASSDEGGTDTQYF.

This clone is a singleton in its sample. The gene calls are TRBV6-5 and TRBJ1-1; TRBD1 matches 7 bases. This CDR3 region has 14 residues. Trimming at V came to 5 bases and at J to 4 bases, leaving 7 bases not matched to a gene. Per the germline V gene, CDR1 is MNHEY and CDR2 is SVGAGI. The CDR3 loop is CASSRTGRGTEAFF. The DNA of the CDR3 is TGTGCCAGCAGTAGGACAGGCAGGGGCACTGAAGCTTTCTTT.

The rearrangement uses TRBV4-1 and TRBJ1-1; 10 nucleotides match TRBD1. J gave up 2 bases and V 2 bases, and 11 bases lay outside the gene matches. The CDR3 contains 18 residues. Germline V CDR1 and CDR2: MGHRA, YSYEKL. The CDR3 sequence: CASSQKAGTGASNTEAFF. Written as DNA, the CDR3 is TGCGCCAGCAGCCAAAAAGCCGGGACAGGGGCCTCAAACACTGAAGCTTTCTTT.

The sample holds a few counts of this clone. The rearrangement joins TRBV7-2 to TRBJ1-1, with 7 bases lining up with TRBD1. From germline, CDR1 is SGHTA and CDR2 FQGNSA. CDR3 size: 16 residues. With 5 bases clipped from V and 2 bases from J, the junction kept 11 bases outside the gene matches. The CDR3 reads CASSQDRAGLNTEAFF. DNA for the CDR3: TGTGCCAGCAGCCAAGACAGGGCGGGCCTAAACACTGAAGCTTTCTTT.

This chain links TRBV12-3 or TRBV12-4 with TRBJ1-2; D uncertain. V lost 2 bases to trimming and J lost 8 bases, with 12 bases between them. There are 13 residues in the CDR3. The CDR3 region has the DNA TGTGCCAGCAGTTTAAGACTCCCGTGGGGCTACACCTTC. Protein sequence: CASSLRLPWGYTF.

The V and J genes are TRBV11-2 and TRBJ2-1; possible D gene TRBD2, 5 bases. V was clipped by 1 base and J by 0 bases, with 7 bases between them. The V gene's germline CDR1 is SGHAT and CDR2 FQNNGV. CDR3 length: 15 amino acids. The CDR3 DNA follows: TGTGCCAGCAGCTTAGGTACTAGCTCCTACAATGAGCAGTTCTTC. The encoded protein is CASSLGTSSYNEQFF. Filled out from reference TRBV11-2 and TRBJ2-1, the complete variable domain reads EAGVAQSPRYKIIEKRQSVAFWCNPISGHATLYWYQQILGQGPKLLIQFQNNGVVDDSQLPKDRFSAERLKGVDSTLKIQPAKLEDSAVYLCASSLGTSSYNEQFFGPGTRLTVL.

V usage is TRBV29-1 and J usage is TRBJ1-6; 8 bases align to TRBD1. The V gene end was trimmed by 6 bases and the J gene end by 8 bases; junction bases not matched to a gene: 12. Germline CDR1 SQVTM, CDR2 ANQGSEA. This CDR3 has 15 amino acids. The CDR3 bases are TGCAGCGTCCGGCTGACAGGGGCGAGAGATTCACCCCTCCACTTT. This translates into CSVRLTGARDSPLHF.

This CDR3 reads CASSQGAQGHTEAFF. DNA of the CDR3: TGTGCCAGCAGCCAAGGGGCCCAGGGTCATACTGAAGCTTTCTTT. The genes are TRBV3-1 (or the pseudogene TRBV3-2) and TRBJ1-1, with D maybe TRBD1 (5 bases). Trimming removed 1 base at V and 5 bases at J, with 14 bases between. Germline loops: CDR1 LGHDT, CDR2 YNNKEL (reference sequence). The CDR3 consists of 15 residues.

This clone was picked up one time. The V gene is TRBV2, the J gene TRBJ1-4, with D perhaps TRBD1 (6 bases). The CDR3 totals 14 residues. V was pared by 9 bases and J by 8 bases, with 19 bases between. The germline V gene encodes CDR1 SNHLY and CDR2 FYNNEI. CDR3 bases: TGTGCCAGTCTAGTGGGGGCTGGTGAGGAAAAACTGTTTTTT. This translates into CASLVGAGEEKLFF.

V usage is TRBV5-4 and J usage is TRBJ2-1, with D possibly TRBD2 on 5 matching bases. The V end lost 0 bases, the J end lost 7 bases, and 14 bases lay between the germline ends. The length of the CDR3 is 15 residues. The germline CDR1 and CDR2 sequences are SGHNT and YYREEE (reference sequence). CDR3 in DNA: TGTGCCAGCAGCTTGGAGTCTAGCTCTCGAAATGAGCAGTTCTTC. Translated, it gives CASSLESSSRNEQFF.